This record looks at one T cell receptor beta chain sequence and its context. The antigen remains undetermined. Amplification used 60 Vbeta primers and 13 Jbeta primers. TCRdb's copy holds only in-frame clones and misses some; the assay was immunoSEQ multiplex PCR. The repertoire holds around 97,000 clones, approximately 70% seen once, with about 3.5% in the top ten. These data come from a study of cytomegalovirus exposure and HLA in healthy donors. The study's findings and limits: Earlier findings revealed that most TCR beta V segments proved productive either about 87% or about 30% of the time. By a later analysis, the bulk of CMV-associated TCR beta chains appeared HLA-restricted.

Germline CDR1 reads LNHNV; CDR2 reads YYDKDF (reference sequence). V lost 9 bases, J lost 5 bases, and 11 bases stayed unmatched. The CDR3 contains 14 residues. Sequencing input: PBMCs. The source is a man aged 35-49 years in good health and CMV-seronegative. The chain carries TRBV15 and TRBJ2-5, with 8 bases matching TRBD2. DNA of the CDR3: TGTGCCACTGGGGAGGAAGCGGGGGTGGAGACCCAGTACTTC. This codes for CATGEEAGVETQYF.